This T cell receptor (beta chain) was retrieved from a study of blood T cell repertoires in COVID-19. Using immunoSEQ multiplex PCR, the repertoire was profiled, and TCRdb retains in-frame clones only, with some absent. The table records 85,000 to 90,000 clones, 70% to 85% of them present only once. CDR1 and CDR2 (germline): SGHKS, YYEKEE (reference sequence). V lost 0 bases to trimming and J lost 8 bases; unmatched junction nucleotides: 7. The CDR3 spans 16 residues. This receptor was taken from a man aged 65 to 79 with acute or convalescent COVID-19. J is TRBJ2-4 and V is TRBV5-5; 11 positions match TRBD2. Sequenced material: peripheral blood. The CDR3 DNA is TGTGCCAGCAGCTTGGATAGCGGGGGGGCGATGCACATTCAGTACTTC. This encodes CASSLDSGGAMHIQYF.